A single sample gave rise to the 26 T cell receptor beta chains below, sequenced in a study of regulatory T cells in long-lasting Graves disease (dated by TCRdb to the early 2020s). Explained via the paper, the time point label denotes: persistent/refractory GD, antithyroid drugs over 5 years with positive TRAb. For both TCR sequencing and RNA sequencing, RNA was extracted from PBMCs using TRIzol. Libraries were prepared through multiplex PCR. The instrument given in TCRdb is Illumina HiSeq 4000. iRepertoire HTBI primers and Arm-PCR amplification of CDR3 regions were used to construct TCR beta libraries. The raw public data were reprocessed by TCRdb itself: fastp quality trimming at Q25, MiXCR clonotype calling, in-frame beta chains only. Rows matching on CDR3 protein sequence are summarized as one entry with the most common DNA and genes. The sample yields a few hundred thousand distinct CDR3 sequences; 21% were counted once. Over 11% of the sample comes from the top ten.

The source material was peripheral blood mononuclear cells (PBMCs), sampled when the disease was refractory, from a patient treated with antithyroid drugs. These TCRs come from a female donor with Graves disease.

The chain employs TRBV20-1 and TRBJ2-7; TRBD2 matches at 10 bases. This CDR3 region has 17 residues. V lost 2 bases, J lost 2 bases, and 12 bases stayed unmatched. Germline V gene data show CDR1 as DFQATT and CDR2 as SNEGSKA (reference sequence). In DNA form, the CDR3 reads TGCAGTGCTAGACTCCAACAAAGGACTAGCGGCACCTACGAGCAGTACTTC. Translating it yields CSARLQQRTSGTYEQYF.

As to this clonotype: This sequence may be a read error, since a much larger clone differs from it by one base. The CDR3 here is CASRPGTDYNEQFF. The CDR3 DNA follows: TGTGCCAGCAGGCCCGGGACGGACTACAATGAGCAGTTCTTC. The rearrangement links TRBV2 to TRBJ2-1; D is tentatively TRBD1 or TRBD2 (5 bases each). CDR3 length: 14 residues. Germline CDR1 is SNHLY and CDR2 is FYNNEI. The V and J ends lost 6 bases and 3 bases respectively, with 12 bases between them. Variable domain in full (rest from reference TRBV2 and TRBJ2-1): EPEVTQTPSHQVTQMGQEVILRCVPISNHLYFYWYRQILGQKVEFLVSFYNNEISEKSEIFDDQFSVERPDGSNFTLKIRSTKLEDSAMYFCASRPGTDYNEQFFGPGTRLTVL.

The sample holds a few counts of this clonotype. The J gene is TRBJ2-2, the V gene TRBV7-2, with D perhaps given as TRBD1 or TRBD2 (5 bases each). V lost 5 bases, J lost 6 bases, and 16 bases lay in between. The CDR3 extends over 15 amino acids. The germline V gene has CDR1 SGHTA and CDR2 FQGNSA. The CDR3 is CASSLGPAIAGELFF. In DNA form, the CDR3 reads TGTGCCAGCAGCCTGGGACCCGCGATCGCCGGGGAGCTGTTTTTT.

There are a few counts of this clonotype. This chain uses TRBV24-1 with TRBJ2-5; 9 positions agree with TRBD2. CDR1 KGHDR and CDR2 SFDVKD come from the germline V gene. CDR3 length: 16 residues. With 0 bases clipped from V and 2 bases from J, the junction kept 3 bases outside the gene matches. The CDR3 spells CATSDLRAGGQETQYF. DNA for the CDR3: TGTGCCACCAGTGATTTGCGCGCGGGGGGGCAAGAGACCCAGTACTTC.

This clonotype has at least ten counts. CDR3 in DNA: TGTGCCAGCAACGACGGATATAGCAATCAGCCCCAGCATTTT. Protein product: CASNDGYSNQPQHF. This chain links TRBV2 with TRBJ1-5; unclear D gene. The CDR3 has 14 residues. The germline gives CDR1 SNHLY, CDR2 FYNNEI. V lost 7 bases and J 0 bases, leaving 10 bases between the germline ends. The full variable domain, with the rest looked up from reference TRBV2 and TRBJ1-5, is EPEVTQTPSHQVTQMGQEVILRCVPISNHLYFYWYRQILGQKVEFLVSFYNNEISEKSEIFDDQFSVERPDGSNFTLKIRSTKLEDSAMYFCASNDGYSNQPQHFGDGTRLSIL.

There are many counts of this clonotype. V and J are TRBV30 and TRBJ1-1, with 7 bases identical to TRBD1. Germline lookup yields CDR1 GTSNPN and CDR2 SVGIG (reference sequence). The CDR3 spans 14 residues. The J segment lost 1 base and the V segment lost 2 bases, leaving 4 bases of the junction unmatched. The CDR3 here is CAWSQGGWNTEAFF. The CDR3 nucleotides are TGTGCCTGGAGTCAAGGGGGCTGGAACACTGAAGCTTTCTTT.

At least ten counts were recorded for this clonotype. The chain is built from TRBV10-1 and TRBJ2-2, with D uncertain. The CDR3 extends over 14 amino acids. Germline loops: CDR1 WNHNN, CDR2 SYGVQD (reference sequence). Trimming pared 0 bases from V and 5 bases from J, leaving 7 bases between. The DNA for the CDR3 is TGCGCCAGCAGTGAGTCACCTTGGACCGGGGAGCTGTTTTTT. Its translation is CASSESPWTGELFF.

There are a few counts of this clonotype. V usage is TRBV7-9 and J usage is TRBJ1-2, with unresolved D. Trimming took 8 bases from V and 3 from J, leaving 13 bases between them. From germline, CDR1 is SEHNR and CDR2 FQNEAQ (reference sequence). This CDR3 region has 13 residues. This chain's CDR3 is CASSTTIYYGYTF. The CDR3 DNA follows: TGTGCCAGCTCTACCACAATCTACTATGGCTACACCTTC.

To note about this clonotype: With a much larger clone just one base away, this may be a read error. Here the CDR3 reads CASQPYGYTF. CDR3 bases: TGTGCCAGCCAGCCTTATGGCTACACCTTC. The chain recombines TRBV6-2 or TRBV6-3 with TRBJ1-2; no firm D call. Looked up from germline, CDR1 is MNHEY and CDR2 is SVGEGT. This CDR3 has 10 amino acids. V was pared by 8 bases and J by 5 bases, with 6 bases between.

V gene TRBV28 combines with J gene TRBJ1-1; weak D call: TRBD1 (6 bases). V lost 5 bases to trimming and J lost 0 bases, with 7 bases between them. This CDR3 is built from 13 residues. The germline gives CDR1 MDHEN, CDR2 SYDVKM. The DNA for the CDR3 is TGTGCCAGCAGTGGACAGCTGAACACTGAAGCTTTCTTT. It translates to CASSGQLNTEAFF.

This clonotype was picked up many times. The rearrangement uses TRBV6-1 and TRBJ2-7, with 15 bases fitting TRBD2. CDR3 size: 16 residues. The V gene end was trimmed by 6 bases and the J gene end by 4 bases; junction bases not matched to a gene: 7. Germline CDR1 and CDR2: MNHNS and SASEGT. As DNA, the CDR3 is TGTGCCAGCAGCCCCGGGACTAGCGGGAGGATTTACGAGCAGTACTTC. This codes for CASSPGTSGRIYEQYF.

This clonotype appeared many times. The chain recombines TRBV11-2 with TRBJ2-7; no firm D call. The V and J ends lost 3 bases and 5 bases respectively, with 8 bases between them. Germline V gives CDR1 SGHAT, CDR2 FQNNGV. The CDR3 has 12 amino acids. CDR3 coding DNA: TGTGCCAGCAGCTTCTCCCGCAACGAGCAGTACTTC. Translation gives CASSFSRNEQYF. The full variable domain, rest sourced from reference TRBV11-2 and TRBJ2-7, is EAGVAQSPRYKIIEKRQSVAFWCNPISGHATLYWYQQILGQGPKLLIQFQNNGVVDDSQLPKDRFSAERLKGVDSTLKIQPAKLEDSAVYLCASSFSRNEQYFGPGTRLTVT.

With regard to this clonotype: A single base separates this from a much larger clone, so it may be a read error. This rearrangement joins TRBV12-3 or TRBV12-4 to TRBJ2-1, with D perhaps matching TRBD2 (5 bases). The DNA end favors TRBJ2-5, so the J call may be wrong. This CDR3 contains 14 residues. CDR3 region: CASSLPGSQETQYF. The CDR3 DNA is TGTGCCAGCAGTCTCCCGGGGTCCCAAGAGACCCAGTACTTC.

This clonotype showed up just a few times. V usage is TRBV12-3 or TRBV12-4 and J usage is TRBJ2-2; 7 bases line up with TRBD1. The CDR3 extends over 14 amino acids. V trimming: 6 bases; J trimming: 0 bases; junction bases outside the gene matches: 1. This chain's CDR3 is CASRTGSNTGELFF. In DNA, the CDR3 is TGTGCCAGCAGGACAGGGTCGAACACCGGGGAGCTGTTTTTT.

This clonotype came up many times. This chain joins TRBV10-3 and TRBJ2-5; D ambiguous. Germline V CDR1 and CDR2: ENHRY, SYGVKD. V was clipped by 1 base and J by 0 bases, with 6 bases between them. The CDR3 covers 14 residues. The CDR3 sequence: CAISELRDQETQYF. The CDR3 DNA is TGTGCCATCAGTGAGTTAAGGGACCAAGAGACCCAGTACTTC.

On this clonotype itself: The junction differs from germline at one of its ends, possibly a read error. V and J are TRBV7-9 and TRBJ2-5; 8 bases line up with TRBD2. Germline CDR1 reads SEHNR; CDR2 reads FQNEAQ (reference sequence). The CDR3 runs to 17 residues. The CDR3, as DNA: TGTGCCAGCACCTTACATAGCGGGATTCGGTACCAGGAGACCCAGTACTTC. It is translated as CASTLHSGIRYQETQYF.

This clonotype has only a few counts. V and J are TRBV9 and TRBJ2-7, with a tentative D call TRBD2 (5 bases). Deletions cut 0 bases from V and 7 bases from J, with 17 bases between. CDR1 is SGDLS and CDR2 is YYNGEE in the germline V gene. CDR3 length equals 15 residues. The CDR3 bases are TGTGCCAGCAGCGTAGAGAGCGGAGGTGTCTGGGAGCAGTACTTC. Amino acids: CASSVESGGVWEQYF.

The chain uses TRBV7-3 and TRBJ2-3; 7 bases agree with TRBD2. The CDR3 spans 14 residues. Germline V gives CDR1 SGHTA, CDR2 FQGTGA. J was trimmed by 0 bases and V by 5 bases; bases with no gene match: 2. As DNA, the CDR3 is TGTGCCAGCAGCCTTAGCGGGAGCACAGATACGCAGTATTTT. It specifies CASSLSGSTDTQYF.

The sample holds many counts of this clonotype. This rearrangement joins TRBV27 to TRBJ1-2, with 7 bases fitting TRBD1. Germline V CDR1 and CDR2: MNHEY, SMNVEV (reference sequence). The CDR3 sequence is 16 residues long. Trimming at V came to 5 bases and at J to 6 bases, leaving 15 bases not matched to a gene. This chain's CDR3 is CASSPITLDRENGYTF. The CDR3 DNA reads as TGTGCCAGCAGTCCAATAACCCTCGACAGGGAAAATGGCTACACCTTC.

This clonotype was observed at least ten times. This rearrangement joins TRBV2 to TRBJ1-1, with a tentative D call TRBD1 (5 bases). Per the germline V gene, CDR1 is SNHLY and CDR2 is FYNNEI. This CDR3 contains 13 residues. Trimming stripped 7 bases from V and 4 bases from J, with 13 bases between. The CDR3 bases are TGTGCCAGCACGGGGCCTGACGGCACTGAAGCTTTCTTT. Protein: CASTGPDGTEAFF.

J is TRBJ2-7 and V is TRBV20-1; 7 nucleotides line up with TRBD2. Looked up from germline, CDR1 is DFQATT and CDR2 is SNEGSKA (reference sequence). The CDR3 extends over 14 amino acids. Trimming cost V 5 bases and J 0 bases; bases outside gene matches: 7. The CDR3, as DNA: TGCAGTGCTCTGCGGTGGGAGGGCTCCTACGAGCAGTACTTC. This gives the protein CSALRWEGSYEQYF.

In its sample, this clonotype was seen a few times. This rearrangement joins TRBV5-5 to TRBJ1-2; D gene ambiguous. The CDR3 is 13 residues long. V lost 0 bases to trimming and J lost 8 bases, with 11 bases between them. From germline, CDR1 is SGHKS and CDR2 YYEKEE (reference sequence). CDR3 sequence reads: CASSLEGYGGYTF. The DNA for the CDR3 is TGTGCCAGCAGCTTGGAAGGATATGGGGGCTACACCTTC.

This clonotype has a handful of counts. CDR3 sequence reads: CASSHGVGAGANVLTF. Here the CDR3 DNA reads TGTGCCAGCAGCCATGGGGTAGGGGCTGGGGCCAACGTCCTGACTTTC. This chain uses TRBV5-6 with TRBJ2-6; the D gene is possibly TRBD1 (5 bases). The CDR3 has 16 amino acids. Trimming stripped 4 bases from V and 2 bases from J, with 13 bases between. In germline, CDR1 is SGHDT, CDR2 YYEEEE.

The chain has TRBV15 and TRBJ2-3, with D perhaps TRBD2 (6 bases). V was pared by 1 base and J by 7 bases, with 9 bases between. There are 13 residues in the CDR3. CDR1 is LNHNV and CDR2 is YYDKDF in the germline V gene (reference sequence). The chain's CDR3 is CATSRGGLNTQYF. CDR3 DNA sequence: TGTGCCACCAGCAGAGGGGGACTTAATACGCAGTATTTT.

This clonotype has a count of ten or more. The chain couples TRBV28 to TRBJ2-2; tentative D call: TRBD1 (5 bases). The length of the CDR3 is 13 residues. Trimming shortened V by 3 bases and J by 7 bases, and 9 bases separated the two germline ends. Germline CDR1 MDHEN, CDR2 SYDVKM. CDR3 protein: CASSFPRDGELFF. CDR3 bases: TGTGCCAGCAGTTTCCCCAGGGACGGGGAGCTGTTTTTT.

The genes are TRBV27 and TRBJ2-5; 8 bases are shared with TRBD2. Germline-derived CDR1 and CDR2 are MNHEY and SMNVEV (reference sequence). The CDR3 covers 14 residues. J lost 1 base, V lost 6 bases, and 4 bases had no gene match. This CDR3 is CASRGRGAQETQYF. The CDR3 nucleotides are TGTGCCAGCAGGGGGCGGGGGGCCCAAGAGACCCAGTACTTC.